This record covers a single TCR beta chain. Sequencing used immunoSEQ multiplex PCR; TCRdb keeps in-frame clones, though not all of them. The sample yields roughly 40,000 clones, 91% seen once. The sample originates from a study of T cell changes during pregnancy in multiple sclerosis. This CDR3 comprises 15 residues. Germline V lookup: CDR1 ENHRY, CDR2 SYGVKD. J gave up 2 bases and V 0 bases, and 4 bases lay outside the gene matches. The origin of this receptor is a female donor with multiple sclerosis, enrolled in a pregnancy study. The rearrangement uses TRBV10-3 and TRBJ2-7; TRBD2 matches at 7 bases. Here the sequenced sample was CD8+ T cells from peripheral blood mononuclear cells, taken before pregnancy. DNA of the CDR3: TGTGCCATCAGTGAGTCGGGCGGGAGCACCTACGAGCAGTACTTC. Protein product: CAISESGGSTYEQYF.